This TCR beta chain was observed in a study of metastatic and nonmetastatic thyroid tumors. For the study at large: Both malignant and benign thyroid patients supplied peripheral blood and tumor or nodule tissue samples, across which the repertoires of these patients were then compared.

Trimming cost V 6 bases and J 4 bases, with 19 bases left between them. The CDR3 is 16 amino acids. Germline V CDR1 and CDR2: MNHEY, SVGAGI. Original analysis: Building a distant-metastasis classifier for papillary thyroid cancer drew on CDR3 differences across clinicopathological groups. TCRdb reanalyzed the PCR reads via MiXCR. The authors' filters were not applied to this entry. The table records about 41,000 clones, less than 25% of them present only once. There were no patients who had received any treatment before thyroid surgery. This sequence was found in a female donor with papillary thyroid cancer or a benign thyroid nodule (not recorded which). Some clones in this sample may be carry-over from other donors' samples. Sequences were obtained from tumor tissue. V and J are TRBV6-5 and TRBJ2-1; no reliable D call. This CDR3 reads CASRLHGPVGYNEQFF. The CDR3 DNA reads TGTGCCAGCAGGTTACACGGGCCCGTCGGATACAATGAGCAGTTCTTC.